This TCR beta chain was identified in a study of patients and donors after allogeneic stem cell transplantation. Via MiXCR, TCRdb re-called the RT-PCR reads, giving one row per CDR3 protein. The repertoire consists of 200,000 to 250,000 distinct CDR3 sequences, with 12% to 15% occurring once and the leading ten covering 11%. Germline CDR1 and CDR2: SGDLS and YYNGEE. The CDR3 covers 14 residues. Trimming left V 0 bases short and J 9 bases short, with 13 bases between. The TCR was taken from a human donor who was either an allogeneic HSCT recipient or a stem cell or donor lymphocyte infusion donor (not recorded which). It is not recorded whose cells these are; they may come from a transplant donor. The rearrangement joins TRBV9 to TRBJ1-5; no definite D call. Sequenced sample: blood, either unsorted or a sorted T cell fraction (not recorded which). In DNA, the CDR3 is TGTGCCAGCAGCGTAGATGAGGTGCCGGGGCCCCAGCATTTT. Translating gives CASSVDEVPGPQHF.